This T cell receptor beta chain stems from a study of blood T cell repertoires in COVID-19. As for the study in general: The study drew acute and convalescent COVID-19 samples from the United States, Italy and Spain. PBMCs, B-cell-depleted T cells, or T cells were the source of the cDNA or gDNA that made up the material.

V gave up 0 bases and J gave up 8 bases, with 17 bases separating them. The germline V gene encodes CDR1 SGDLS and CDR2 YYNGEE. This CDR3 comprises 16 residues. As processed by the authors: From reference gene primer amplification, estimates of nucleated cell counts were derived. The repertoire was sequenced with immunoSEQ multiplex PCR; TCRdb's copy has only in-frame clones and lacks some. The V and J calls and clone size are taken from that table; D and trimming were inferred from the DNA. The table records around 70,000 clones, 70% to 85% of them present only once. This TCR derives from a man in his sixties with active or convalescent COVID-19. V gene TRBV9 combines with J gene TRBJ1-4, with D possibly TRBD1 on 5 matching bases. The material sequenced was peripheral blood. CDR3 protein: CASSVDVRGSTEKLFF. CDR3 nucleotides: TGTGCCAGCAGCGTAGATGTTCGGGGGTCGACCGAAAAACTGTTTTTT.